This T cell receptor (beta chain) was observed in a study of T-cell reconstitution after alpha-beta-depleted transplantation in children. General observations from the study: Newly produced T cells mostly provided counts and TCRbeta diversity after one year, as hyperexpanded clones declined.

Unique molecular identifiers featured in how the TCRbeta library was prepared. Using its own MiXCR run on the PCR reads, TCRdb lists one record per CDR3 protein. The data contain 150,000 to 250,000 distinct CDR3 sequences, about 6% of them seen just once; the ten biggest clones take up around 4.3%. This clonotype was detected a few times. Its antigen is currently unknown. The TCR was taken from a girl under three years old with combined immunodeficiency, due to receive a stem cell transplant. The specimen was PBMCs, collected before TCRalphabeta/CD19-depleted stem cell transplant.

CDR3 coding DNA: TGCAGTGCCTGGACTAGGAACACCGGGGAGCTGTTTTTT. Encoded protein: CSAWTRNTGELFF. This chain connects TRBV20-1 to TRBJ2-2, with TRBD2 identical over 7 bases. The germline gives CDR1 DFQATT, CDR2 SNEGSKA (reference sequence). The CDR3 is 13 amino acids. V was pared by 6 bases and J by 1 base, with 2 bases of the junction left unmatched.